The 30 T cell receptor beta chains listed next were all sequenced from one sample in a study of tumor and adjacent non-tumor tissue in lung cancer. Three rounds of nested PCR, following a modified ARM-PCR protocol, produced the TCRbeta library. TCRdb passed the multiplex PCR reads through MiXCR, listing each CDR3 protein once. The repertoire holds around 210,000 distinct CDR3 sequences, 71% seen once, with around 25% in the top ten. The template was RNA from unsorted bulk tissue. The sample consisted of lung tumor tissue. The receptors come from a man aged 60-69 years with non-small cell lung cancer.

The sample holds one count of this clonotype. A single base separates this from a much larger clone, so it may be a read error. The V and J genes are TRBV12-3 or TRBV12-4 and TRBJ2-5, with unresolved D. The CDR3 contains 14 residues. CDR3 nucleotide sequence: TGTGCCAGCAGTTTAGAGCTGTACCAAGAGACCCAGTGCTTC. This sequence encodes CASSLELYQETQCF.

Points on this clonotype: A much larger clone differs from this one at a single base, so this may be a read error. The chain combines TRBV12-3 or TRBV12-4 with TRBJ1-1; no clear D gene. The CDR3 loop spans 13 amino acids. The V end lost 9 bases, the J end lost 0 bases, and 11 bases lay between the germline ends. In DNA form, the CDR3 reads TGTGCCAGTCAGGATGGAATGAACACTGAAGCTTTCTTT. Protein product: CASQDGMNTEAFF.

In regard to this clonotype: This may be a read error: a much more frequent sequence differs by one nucleotide. The V gene is TRBV6-2 or TRBV6-3, the J gene TRBJ2-4, with a weak D call TRBD2 (6 bases). CDR3 length: 17 amino acids. Trimming stripped 0 bases from V and 3 bases from J, with 15 bases between. Germline loops: CDR1 MNHEY, CDR2 SVGEGT. The CDR3 spells CASSYSTGVAIKNIQYF. CDR3 coding DNA: TGTGCCAGCAGTTACTCGACGGGGGTTGCGATCAAAAACATTCAGTACTTC.

This clonotype is a singleton in its sample. A much larger clone lies one base from this, so it may be a read error. The rearrangement uses TRBV20-1 and TRBJ2-3, with 7 positions matching TRBD2. Germline CDR1 is DFQATT and CDR2 is SNEGSKA (reference sequence). The CDR3 is 16 amino acids. The CDR3 region is CCARDPSGTRKDTQYF. The CDR3, as DNA: TGCTGTGCTAGAGATCCCAGCGGGACGCGAAAAGATACGCAGTATTTT.

A remark on this clonotype: It may be a read error: a sequence one base away is much more abundant. The rearrangement links TRBV6-2 or TRBV6-3 to TRBJ2-1; TRBD1 is a possible D gene (5 bases). This CDR3 comprises 18 residues. The germline gives CDR1 MNHEY, CDR2 SVGEGT. The CDR3 DNA reads TGTGACAGCAGTACTCGCACAGGATTCATCGTTGCCTACAATGAGCAGTTCTTC. Residues: CDSSTRTGFIVAYNEQFF.

This clonotype appeared once. A much larger clone differs from this one at a single base, so this may be a read error. The chain carries TRBV6-2 or TRBV6-3 and TRBJ2-1; 10 bases align to TRBD2. The CDR3 length is 14 residues. V lost 7 bases to trimming and J lost 7 bases; unmatched junction nucleotides: 7. CDR1 MNHEY and CDR2 SVGEGT come from the germline V gene. The chain's CDR3 is CASIQAGGRNEQFF. DNA of the CDR3: TGTGCCAGCATACAAGCGGGGGGGCGAAATGAGCAGTTCTTC.

Concerning this clonotype itself: At one end, the junction sequence differs from germline, possibly due to a read error. V is TRBV20-1 and J is TRBJ2-1, with no clear D. CDR3 length: 16 amino acids. Looked up from germline, CDR1 is DFQATT and CDR2 is SNEGSKA (reference sequence). CDR3 region: CNARDGGRIALNEQFF. The CDR3 coding sequence is TGCAATGCTAGAGACGGCGGCCGGATTGCCTTAAATGAGCAGTTCTTC.

This clonotype was picked up many times. The J gene is TRBJ2-1, the V gene TRBV6-2 or TRBV6-3; D is undetermined. This CDR3 is 12 amino acids long. Germline CDR1 reads MNHEY; CDR2 reads SVGEGT. V was clipped by 6 bases and J by 5 bases, with 8 bases between them. Here the CDR3 reads CASSPTDNEQFF. In DNA form, the CDR3 reads TGTGCCAGCAGCCCTACTGACAATGAGCAGTTCTTC.

The chain carries TRBV18 and TRBJ2-3; 7 nucleotides match TRBD2. Germline CDR1 reads KGHSH; CDR2 reads LQKENI. This CDR3 is 15 amino acids long. Unmatched junction bases numbered 5, after V lost 3 bases and J lost 2 bases. Written as DNA, the CDR3 is TGTGCCAGCTCACCTCAACTAGCGAACACAGATACGCAGTATTTT. Translation gives CASSPQLANTDTQYF.

Turning to this clonotype: The junction does not match germline at one end; this may be a read error. V is TRBV12-3 or TRBV12-4 and J is TRBJ2-3; 8 nucleotides agree with TRBD2. The CDR3 consists of 16 residues. CDR3 sequence reads: CAGSFPTSASTDTQYF. CDR3 bases: TGTGCCGGCAGTTTCCCGACTAGCGCTAGCACAGATACGCAGTATTTT.

This chain joins TRBV19 and TRBJ2-2, with 14 positions matching TRBD2. Unmatched junction bases numbered 4, after V lost 7 bases and J lost 3 bases. The V gene's germline CDR1 is LNHDA and CDR2 SQIVND (reference sequence). The CDR3 is 16 amino acids. The CDR3 bases are TGTGCCAGTAATCGACTAGCGGGGGGGTACACCGGGGAGCTGTTTTTT. The encoded protein is CASNRLAGGYTGELFF.

This clonotype was detected only once. This may come from a read error, since a much larger clone is one base off. CDR3 sequence: CASRTSRDRGNSHLHF. The CDR3 DNA reads TGTGCCAGCAGAACGAGCCGGGACAGGGGTAATTCACACCTCCACTTT. The rearrangement links TRBV6-5 to TRBJ1-6; TRBD1 agrees at 10 bases. The CDR3 has 16 residues. Germline V CDR1 and CDR2: MNHEY, SVGAGI.

This clonotype occurred many times. This rearrangement joins TRBV5-5 to TRBJ1-5; the D gene is possibly TRBD1 (6 bases). Germline loops: CDR1 SGHKS, CDR2 YYEKEE (reference sequence). This CDR3 is 15 amino acids long. Trimming shortened V by 4 bases and J by 0 bases, and 11 bases separated the two germline ends. The CDR3 bases are TGTGCCAGCAGCCCACAGGGCTATAGCAATCAGCCCCAGCATTTT. Translation: CASSPQGYSNQPQHF.

On this clonotype itself: One end of the junction does not line up with germline, which may come from a read error. The V call is TRBV20-1, the J call TRBJ2-1; 9 bases are a match to TRBD2. Germline CDR1 and CDR2: DFQATT and SNEGSKA (reference sequence). This CDR3 contains 15 residues. The CDR3 protein is CSTSDRGGASNEQFF. In DNA form, the CDR3 reads TGCAGTACTAGTGATCGCGGGGGGGCCTCCAATGAACAGTTCTTC.

In its sample, this clonotype was seen a few times. The chain has TRBV20-1 and TRBJ2-1, with D perhaps matching TRBD2 (6 bases). CDR1 is DFQATT, CDR2 SNEGSKA, per germline (reference sequence). The CDR3 runs to 15 residues. The V end was cut by 0 bases, the J end by 5 bases, with 14 bases between. CDR3 DNA sequence: TGCAGTGCTAGAGATGGGCGGGGCGGACACAATGAGCAGTTCTTC. Protein: CSARDGRGGHNEQFF.

This clonotype occurred once. A much larger clone differs from this one at a single base, so this may be a read error. V gene TRBV6-6 combines with J gene TRBJ2-5, with TRBD1 as a possible D gene (5 bases). CDR1 and CDR2 from the germline V gene are MNHNY and SVGAGI (reference sequence). V gave up 6 bases and J gave up 2 bases, with 16 bases separating them. This CDR3 is 15 amino acids long. The CDR3 DNA reads TGTGCCAGCAGCCACCCGCGGACACCTCAAGAGACCCAGTACTTC. It codes for CASSHPRTPQETQYF.

This rearrangement joins TRBV20-1 to TRBJ1-4, with D perhaps TRBD1 (6 bases). V lost 1 base and J lost 8, with 14 bases in between. The germline gives CDR1 DFQATT, CDR2 SNEGSKA (reference sequence). There are 14 residues in the CDR3. In nucleotides, the CDR3 is TGCAGTGCTAGAGGACAGGAGGCTGTAGAAAAACTGTTTTTT. Translation gives CSARGQEAVEKLFF.

The chain has TRBV5-1 and TRBJ2-1; 8 bases map to TRBD2. Per germline, CDR1 SGHRS and CDR2 YFSETQ. CDR3 size: 16 residues. Trimming removed 3 bases from V and 6 bases from J; junction bases left unmatched: 11. This CDR3 is CASSYFPGLVANEQFF. CDR3 DNA sequence: TGCGCCAGCAGCTACTTTCCGGGACTAGTAGCCAATGAGCAGTTCTTC.

To note about this clonotype: A much larger clone differs by one base, so this may be a read error. The rearrangement joins TRBV6-6 to TRBJ2-1; D remains unclear. The germline gives CDR1 MNHNY, CDR2 SVGAGI (reference sequence). There are 13 residues in the CDR3. The CDR3 is CTSSWNMFNEQFF. In nucleotides, the CDR3 is TGTACCAGCAGTTGGAACATGTTCAATGAGCAGTTCTTC.

The sample holds many counts of this clonotype. The V call is TRBV6-1, the J call TRBJ1-1; tentative D call: TRBD1 (6 bases). V lost 7 bases to trimming and J lost 11 bases, with 14 bases between them. The CDR3 is 11 residues long. Germline CDR1 is MNHNS and CDR2 is SASEGT. DNA for the CDR3: TGTGCCAGCAACAGGGCGGGGTGGGCTTTCTTT. This translates into CASNRAGWAFF.

This clonotype was seen more than once but under ten times. The chain couples TRBV20-1 to TRBJ2-3, with 8 bases that match TRBD2. Per germline, CDR1 DFQATT and CDR2 SNEGSKA (reference sequence). The CDR3 loop spans 14 amino acids. J was trimmed by 1 base and V by 3 bases; bases with no gene match: 3. Here the CDR3 reads CSASGRGGTDTQYF. CDR3 sequence (DNA): TGCAGTGCTAGCGGGAGGGGGGGCACAGATACGCAGTATTTT.

The CDR3 DNA reads TGTGCCAGCAACTCCCGGGGCAGGGGGGAAAAACTGTTTTTT. It is translated as CASNSRGRGEKLFF. The V gene is TRBV6-1, the J gene TRBJ1-4; 7 bases are a match to TRBD1. There are 14 residues in the CDR3. Germline V CDR1 and CDR2: MNHNS, SASEGT. V shed 7 bases, J shed 8 bases, and the junction held 10 bases outside the gene matches.

This clonotype was counted a few times. V is TRBV10-1 and J is TRBJ2-1; perhaps TRBD2 as D (5 bases). The CDR3 spans 15 residues. V was shortened by 3 bases and J by 3 bases, with 12 bases between the two germline ends. In germline, CDR1 is WNHNN, CDR2 SYGVQD (reference sequence). The CDR3 DNA reads TGCGCCAGCAGTGAATGGCGCGGAGGCTACAATGAGCAGTTCTTC. It translates to CASSEWRGGYNEQFF.

In its sample, this clonotype was seen many times. This chain connects TRBV6-2 or TRBV6-3 to TRBJ2-1; TRBD2 is a possible D gene (5 bases). Trimming took off 8 bases at V and 5 bases at J, with 16 bases between the two ends. Germline CDR1 is MNHEY and CDR2 is SVGEGT. The length of the CDR3 is 14 residues. The CDR3 coding sequence is TGTGCCAGCGGCCCCCTAGGAGGCCACAATGAGCAGTTCTTC. Translation: CASGPLGGHNEQFF.

The rearrangement uses TRBV30 and TRBJ1-3; TRBD1 is a possible D gene (5 bases). This CDR3 is built from 14 residues. Germline-derived CDR1 and CDR2 are GTSNPN and SVGIG (reference sequence). Trimming shortened V by 6 bases and J by 2 bases, and 14 bases separated the two germline ends. CDR3 region: CACSTQGAGNTIYF. As DNA, the CDR3 is TGTGCCTGTAGTACCCAGGGCGCTGGAAACACCATATATTTT.

With regard to this clonotype: A read error may produce the germline difference seen at one junction end. The chain is built from TRBV29-1 and TRBJ1-1; D remains ambiguous. The CDR3 is 12 amino acids. The germline gives CDR1 SQVTM, CDR2 ANQGSEA. The CDR3 DNA follows: TGTACCGTTGAAGGTGGATCCGCTGAAGTTTTCTTT. Translation: CTVEGGSAEVFF.

V is TRBV12-3 or TRBV12-4 and J is TRBJ2-7; TRBD2 agrees at 8 bases. With 7 bases clipped from V and 5 bases from J, the junction kept 13 bases outside the gene matches. The CDR3 contains 15 residues. The CDR3 DNA sequence: TGTGCCAGCACTACGGGACTAGAGGGCGGACACGAGCAGTACTTC. It codes for CASTTGLEGGHEQYF.

This clonotype was seen at least ten times. The chain combines TRBV6-5 with TRBJ2-2; unclear D gene. The V end was cut by 4 bases, the J end by 9 bases, with 12 bases between. Germline-derived CDR1 and CDR2 are MNHEY and SVGAGI. This CDR3 is built from 13 residues. CDR3 amino acids: CASSSSLNRELFF. The CDR3 DNA sequence: TGTGCCAGCAGTTCTTCCTTAAACCGGGAGCTGTTTTTT.

The CDR3 nucleotides are TGTGCCAGCAGCTTATCATTGGCGGGAGGTCATAAAAACATTCAGTACTTC. Translating it yields CASSLSLAGGHKNIQYF. V gene TRBV7-8 combines with J gene TRBJ2-4; 8 nucleotides match TRBD2. Germline lookup yields CDR1 SGHVS and CDR2 FQNEAQ. The V segment lost 2 bases and the J segment 4 bases; nucleotides outside the gene matches: 10. This CDR3 is built from 17 residues.

The chain employs TRBV5-1 and TRBJ1-6; tentatively, D is TRBD1 (5 bases). The CDR3 extends over 17 amino acids. Trimming cost V 4 bases and J 0 bases, with 14 bases left between them. CDR1 SGHRS and CDR2 YFSETQ come from the germline V gene. The CDR3 nucleotides read TGCGCCAGCAGCATGGGGGACGGTAGCTCCTATAATTCACCCCTCCACTTT. Protein: CASSMGDGSSYNSPLHF.